The entry that follows covers one T cell receptor beta chain sequence. TCRdb keeps only in-frame clones here, not all; method: immunoSEQ multiplex PCR. This table holds approximately 210,000 clones, over 75% found once. V gave up 3 bases and J gave up 4 bases, with 7 bases separating them. There are 13 residues in the CDR3. From germline, CDR1 is KGHSH and CDR2 LQKENI. The sample is drawn from a study of blood T cell repertoires in COVID-19. Turning to the study itself: Sites in the United States, Italy and Spain provided acute and convalescent COVID-19 samples. T cells, B-cell-depleted T cells, or PBMCs provided the cDNA or gDNA that served as material.

Recruits, aged about 18 to 100 years, lived in 20 to 30 US areas. Participants reported their clinical history, and cohort assignment relied on those reports. Sequencing was carried out using PBMCs or T cells enriched from blood (not recorded which). This sequence was found in a woman in her fifties or sixties who had recovered from COVID-19. The chain joins TRBV18 to TRBJ1-5, with D uncertain. The CDR3 nucleotides are TGTGCCAGCTCACCCTCCGAGAATCAGCCCCAGCATTTT. Its protein is CASSPSENQPQHF.